Listed below are T cell receptor beta chains from one sample, sequenced in a study of shared clonotypes between healthy human individuals. The assay was immunoSEQ multiplex PCR, and TCRdb's table has in-frame clones only and misses some. Here the sample spans 550,000 to 850,000 clones, 72% being singletons. Sequenced sample: memory CD4+ T cells sorted from blood. The receptors were sampled from a woman in her twenties or thirties in good health. Both conserved end residues are part of each CDR3. A D gene is named only where the DNA matches it firmly. Some rows mark clone size as missing; the rest say once, few, many or name a class of expanded clone.

j_gene: TRBJ2-3
d_gene: NA
v_gene: TRBV19
abundance: NA
CDR3nt: TGTGCCAGTAGTATTAGCCTCGGGGCGCGTACAGATACGCAGTATTTT
CDR3aa: CASSISLGARTDTQYF

j_gene: TRBJ2-1
d_gene: NA
v_gene: TRBV19
abundance: few
CDR3nt: TGTGCCAGTAGTATCCGAGATAGTTGGTCTGGGGAGCAGTTCTTC
CDR3aa: CASSIRDSWSGEQFF

j_gene: TRBJ2-1
d_gene: NA
v_gene: TRBV5-1
abundance: NA
CDR3nt: TGCGCCAGCAGCGAGTCCACTAGTCTCTCCTACAATGAGCAGTTCTTC
CDR3aa: CASSESTSLSYNEQFF

j_gene: TRBJ2-7
d_gene: NA
v_gene: TRBV2
abundance: once
CDR3nt: TGTGCCAGCAGTGAAGAGGGCCAGGGAATGGGCGAGCAGTACTTC
CDR3aa: CASSEEGQGMGEQYF

j_gene: TRBJ2-3
d_gene: TRBD2
v_gene: TRBV5-4
abundance: few
CDR3nt: TGTGCCAGCAGCCCTGCGGGAGTCTTTAATACGCAGTATTTT
CDR3aa: CASSPAGVFNTQYF

j_gene: TRBJ2-1
d_gene: TRBD2
v_gene: TRBV10-1
abundance: NA
CDR3nt: TGCGCCACCTCCCCACGTATCGGCGGGGGAGGCGGTGAGCAGTTCTTC
CDR3aa: CATSPRIGGGGGEQFF

j_gene: TRBJ2-1
d_gene: NA
v_gene: TRBV18
abundance: NA
CDR3nt: TGTGCCAGCTCACCACCGGTAGTAGATGAGCAGTTCTTC
CDR3aa: CASSPPVVDEQFF

j_gene: TRBJ2-1
d_gene: TRBD2
v_gene: TRBV11-1
abundance: NA
CDR3nt: TGTGCCAGCAGCTTCAATAGCGGGTCAAATGAGCAGTTCTTC
CDR3aa: CASSFNSGSNEQFF

j_gene: TRBJ2-1
d_gene: TRBD1
v_gene: TRBV5-4
abundance: NA
CDR3nt: TGTGCCAGCAGCTTGCCGGGACAGGGATACAATGAGCAGTTCTTC
CDR3aa: CASSLPGQGYNEQFF

j_gene: TRBJ1-4
d_gene: NA
v_gene: TRBV7-9
abundance: NA
CDR3nt: TGTGCCAGCAGCTTATTTACGTGGGGACGATTGGGGACGGATGAAAAACTGTTTTTT
CDR3aa: CASSLFTWGRLGTDEKLFF

j_gene: TRBJ1-2
d_gene: NA
v_gene: TRBV11-2
abundance: NA
CDR3nt: TGTGCCAGCAGCCCCGGCGGGGGGGTTGGCTACACCTTC
CDR3aa: CASSPGGGVGYTF

j_gene: TRBJ2-7
d_gene: NA
v_gene: TRBV2
abundance: NA
CDR3nt: TGTGCCAGCAGTGTGGACGGCCCAAGCATCGGGCAGTACTTC
CDR3aa: CASSVDGPSIGQYF

j_gene: TRBJ1-2
d_gene: TRBD1
v_gene: TRBV19
abundance: NA
CDR3nt: TGTGCCAGTAGTTCGACAGGGGGCCGCGGGGGAGGTGGCTACACCTTC
CDR3aa: CASSSTGGRGGGGYTF

j_gene: TRBJ2-5
d_gene: NA
v_gene: TRBV7-9
abundance: NA
CDR3nt: TGTGCCAGCAGCTTAGTTCCCCAAGAGACCCAGTACTTC
CDR3aa: CASSLVPQETQYF

j_gene: TRBJ1-5
d_gene: NA
v_gene: TRBV19
abundance: NA
CDR3nt: TGTGCCAGTAGTATACCCAGGCTCAATCAGCCCCAGCATTTT
CDR3aa: CASSIPRLNQPQHF

j_gene: TRBJ2-1
d_gene: TRBD2
v_gene: TRBV11-3
abundance: NA
CDR3nt: TGTGCCAGCAGTCTAGCGGGAGACAATGAGCAGTTCTTC
CDR3aa: CASSLAGDNEQFF

j_gene: TRBJ2-1
d_gene: NA
v_gene: TRBV14
abundance: NA
CDR3nt: TGTGCCAGCAGCCGAGCAGGGCCCCAGTACCTGGAGTCCTACAATGAGCAGTTCTTC
CDR3aa: CASSRAGPQYLESYNEQFF

j_gene: TRBJ2-7
d_gene: TRBD1
v_gene: TRBV6-5
abundance: NA
CDR3nt: TGTGCCAGCAGTTACTCGTTCGGACAGGGTCGGTACGAGCAGTACTTC
CDR3aa: CASSYSFGQGRYEQYF

j_gene: TRBJ1-1
d_gene: TRBD1
v_gene: TRBV5-1
abundance: few
CDR3nt: TGCGCCAGCAGGCTGGGACAGGGACACACTGAAGCTTTCTTT
CDR3aa: CASRLGQGHTEAFF

j_gene: TRBJ1-5
d_gene: NA
v_gene: TRBV15
abundance: many
CDR3nt: TGTGCCACCAGCGGCGGGGGTCTGGGCCAGCCCCAGCATTTT
CDR3aa: CATSGGGLGQPQHF

j_gene: TRBJ1-1
d_gene: NA
v_gene: TRBV9
abundance: NA
CDR3nt: TGTGCCAGCAGCCCAAACCCCGACCCTAACACTGAAGCTTTCTTT
CDR3aa: CASSPNPDPNTEAFF

j_gene: TRBJ1-5
d_gene: NA
v_gene: TRBV19
abundance: NA
CDR3nt: TGTGCCAGTAGCCCAACCCGGGATCAGCCCCAGCATTTT
CDR3aa: CASSPTRDQPQHF

j_gene: TRBJ1-2
d_gene: NA
v_gene: TRBV28
abundance: NA
CDR3nt: TGTGCCAGCAGTTCCCCGTCCGGGACTAACTATGGCTACACCTTC
CDR3aa: CASSSPSGTNYGYTF